Ten or more counts support the clone carrying this T cell receptor beta chain. Its antigen is currently unknown. This specimen belongs to a study of molecular identifiers for immune sequencing clone quantification. Whole-study findings and limits: Under 1% of molecules in naive cells, but over 99% of effector molecules, belonged to clones above 20 RNA copies.

Each CDR3 protein gets one entry after TCRdb re-called the PCR reads with MiXCR. The sample lists 550,000 to 750,000 distinct CDR3 sequences, 15% to 20% occurring once. Naive CD8 libraries were made from 20,000 to 1,000,000 sorted cells, and they used 10%, 30% or 50% RNA. Sorting recovered naive CD8 T cells on a CD8+CD4-CCR7+CD45RA+ profile. The sequenced sample was naive CD8+ T cells from blood, with Jurkat cell RNA spiked in. Subset: FACS-sorted CD8+CD4-CCR7+CD45RA+ naive T cells. This receptor was obtained from a human donor in good health. Some libraries in this study had Jurkat cell RNA spiked in.

The CDR3 loop reads CASSLALDSFGETQYF. DNA for the CDR3: TGCGCCAGCAGCCTAGCTCTTGACAGTTTTGGGGAGACCCAGTACTTC. The chain uses TRBV4-3 and TRBJ2-5; D is possibly TRBD1 (5 bases). The CDR3 covers 16 residues. Germline CDR1 LGHNA, CDR2 YSLEER. With 4 bases removed from V and 5 bases from J, the gap between germline ends came to 20 bases.